This TCR beta chain was captured by sequencing in a study of Graves' ophthalmopathy and Graves' hyperthyroidism. Study-level results: With a specificity of just under 75% and a sensitivity of about 71%, the model predicted ophthalmopathy progression.

This clonotype was picked up many times. The antigen remains undetermined. TCR beta CDR3 amplification used RNA transcripts. An initial RT-PCR round employing HTBI primers preceded a second-round multiplex PCR. A single record per CDR3 protein comes from TCRdb applying MiXCR to the multiplex PCR reads. The repertoire holds over a million distinct CDR3 sequences, around a third seen once, with around 10% in the top ten. Germline CDR1 is SEHNR and CDR2 is FQNEAQ (reference sequence). This CDR3 comprises 14 residues. The V and J ends lost 6 bases and 0 bases respectively, with 9 bases between them. The sample comprised peripheral blood or thyroid tissue (not recorded which). This sequence was found in an adult man with Graves' hyperthyroidism. The chain uses TRBV7-9 and TRBJ1-3, with D perhaps TRBD1 (5 bases). CDR3 region: CASSLGLSGNTIYF. The CDR3 DNA follows: TGTGCCAGCAGTCTGGGACTCTCTGGAAACACCATATATTTT.